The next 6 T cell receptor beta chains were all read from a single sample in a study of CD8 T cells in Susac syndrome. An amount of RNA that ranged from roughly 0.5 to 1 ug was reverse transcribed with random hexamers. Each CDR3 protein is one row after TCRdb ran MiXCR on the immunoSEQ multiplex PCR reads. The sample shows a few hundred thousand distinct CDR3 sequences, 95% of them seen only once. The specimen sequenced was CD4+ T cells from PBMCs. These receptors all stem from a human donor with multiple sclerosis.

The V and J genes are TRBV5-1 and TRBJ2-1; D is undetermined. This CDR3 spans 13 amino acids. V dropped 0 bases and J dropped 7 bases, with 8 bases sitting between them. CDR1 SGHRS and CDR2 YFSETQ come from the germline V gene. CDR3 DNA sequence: TGCGCCAGCAGCTTGGGGGCCAGGAATGAGCAGTTCTTC. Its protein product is CASSLGARNEQFF.

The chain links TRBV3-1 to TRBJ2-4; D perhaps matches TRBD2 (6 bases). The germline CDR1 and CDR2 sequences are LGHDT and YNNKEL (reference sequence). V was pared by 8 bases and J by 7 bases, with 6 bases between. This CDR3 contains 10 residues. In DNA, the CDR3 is TGTGCCAGCGGAGGGAACATTCAGTACTTC. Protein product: CASGGNIQYF.

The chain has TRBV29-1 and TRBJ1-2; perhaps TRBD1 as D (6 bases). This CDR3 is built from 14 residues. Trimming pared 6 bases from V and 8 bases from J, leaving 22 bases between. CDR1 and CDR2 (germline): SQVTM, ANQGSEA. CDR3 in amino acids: CSVTGGLSSRGYTF. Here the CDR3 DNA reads TGCAGCGTCACTGGGGGCTTGTCAAGTAGAGGCTACACCTTC.

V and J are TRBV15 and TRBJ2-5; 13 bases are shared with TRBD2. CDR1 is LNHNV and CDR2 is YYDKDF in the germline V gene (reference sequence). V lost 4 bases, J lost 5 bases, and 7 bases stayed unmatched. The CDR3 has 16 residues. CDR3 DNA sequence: TGTGCCACCAGCAACGGACTAGCGGGGGTGGGTGAGACCCAGTACTTC. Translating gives CATSNGLAGVGETQYF.

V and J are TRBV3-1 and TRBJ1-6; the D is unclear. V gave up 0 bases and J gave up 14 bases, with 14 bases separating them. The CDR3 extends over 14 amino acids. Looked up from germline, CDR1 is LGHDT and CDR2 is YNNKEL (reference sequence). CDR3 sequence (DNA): TGTGCCAGCAGCCAAGATCCTTCGGCTCCGACCCTCCACTTT. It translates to CASSQDPSAPTLHF.

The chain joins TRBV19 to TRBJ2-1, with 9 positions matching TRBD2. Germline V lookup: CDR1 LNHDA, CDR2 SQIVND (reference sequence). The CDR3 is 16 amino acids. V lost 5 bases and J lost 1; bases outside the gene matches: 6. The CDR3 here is CASSPQRGASYNEQFF. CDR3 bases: TGTGCCAGTAGTCCCCAGCGGGGGGCGTCCTACAATGAGCAGTTCTTC.